The 25 T cell receptor beta chains given below trace back to one sample, sequenced in a study of T cell responses to AZD1222 COVID-19 vaccine. Assay: immunoSEQ multiplex PCR; the TCRdb copy retains only in-frame clones and omits some. This sample has 70,000 or so clones, with over 80% found just once. The sequencing here drew on peripheral blood, taken 28 days after the second AZD1222 dose. All receptors derive from an adult who received the AZD1222 COVID-19 vaccine.

The genes are TRBV7-8 and TRBJ1-2; the D gene is possibly TRBD1 (5 bases). Trimming pared 1 base from V and 4 bases from J, leaving 16 bases between. Germline loops: CDR1 SGHVS, CDR2 FQNEAQ. The CDR3 covers 16 residues. CDR3: CASSLEGRLSVYGYTF. The CDR3 DNA follows: TGTGCCAGCAGCTTAGAGGGGAGGCTGTCCGTCTATGGCTACACCTTC.

This rearrangement joins TRBV7-2 to TRBJ2-5; 9 nucleotides match TRBD2. The ends lost 3 bases at V and 2 bases at J; junction bases unmatched: 1. This CDR3 contains 14 residues. Germline-derived CDR1 and CDR2 are SGHTA and FQGNSA. As DNA, the CDR3 is TGTGCCAGCAGCTTTAGCGGGGGACAAGAGACCCAGTACTTC. This codes for CASSFSGGQETQYF.

The chain is built from TRBV7-9 and TRBJ2-6; TRBD1 matches 10 bases. Per germline, CDR1 SEHNR and CDR2 FQNEAQ (reference sequence). The CDR3 sequence is 19 residues long. V was pared by 0 bases and J by 2 bases, with 7 bases of the junction left unmatched. The CDR3: CASSLARGTGEAGANVLTF. The DNA for the CDR3 is TGTGCCAGCAGCTTAGCGCGGGGGACAGGGGAGGCTGGGGCCAACGTCCTGACTTTC.

The chain has TRBV14 and TRBJ2-3, with D uncertain. The CDR3 contains 13 residues. In germline, CDR1 is SGHDN, CDR2 FVKESK. The V gene lost 2 bases and the J gene lost 4 bases, with 7 bases spanning the gap. CDR3 amino acids: CASSQYTADTQYF. CDR3 in DNA: TGTGCCAGCAGCCAATATACTGCAGATACGCAGTATTTT.

The rearrangement links TRBV5-8 to TRBJ1-4; D is unresolved. From germline, CDR1 is SGHTS and CDR2 YDEGEE. The CDR3 extends over 14 amino acids. The ends were cut back, 4 bases at V and 5 bases at J, with 12 bases in the middle. The CDR3 is CASSVNLGNEKLFF. CDR3 DNA: TGTGCCAGCAGCGTGAATCTGGGAAATGAAAAACTGTTTTTT.

V and J are TRBV6-7 and TRBJ2-7, with D possibly TRBD1 on 7 matching bases. TRBV6-7 qualifies as an ORF whose function is uncertain. Trimming removed 6 bases from V and 0 bases from J, with 18 bases in between. This CDR3 is 16 amino acids long. For the CDR3, the DNA is TGTGCCAGCAGCCCCAGGGGGGTGGACAACTCCTACGAGCAGTACTTC. This codes for CASSPRGVDNSYEQYF.

This chain connects TRBV4-1 to TRBJ1-4, with D possibly being TRBD1 (6 bases). CDR3 length: 17 amino acids. In germline, CDR1 is MGHRA, CDR2 YSYEKL. V was clipped by 3 bases and J by 6 bases, with 20 bases between them. The CDR3 loop reads CASSQGLRGGQDEKLFF. DNA of the CDR3: TGCGCCAGCAGCCAGGGGCTTAGGGGGGGCCAGGATGAAAAACTGTTTTTT.

This chain joins TRBV5-4 and TRBJ1-2; D is possibly TRBD1 (6 bases). Germline V lookup: CDR1 SGHNT, CDR2 YYREEE (reference sequence). Trimming shortened V by 4 bases and J by 6 bases, and 19 bases separated the two germline ends. The CDR3 totals 15 residues. CDR3 protein: CASSPGGGAGDGYTF. The CDR3 coding sequence is TGTGCCAGCAGCCCTGGGGGGGGCGCAGGGGATGGCTACACCTTC.

The chain has TRBV30 and TRBJ1-1, with 8 bases that match TRBD1. This CDR3 region has 14 residues. In germline, CDR1 is GTSNPN, CDR2 SVGIG (reference sequence). V shed 8 bases, J shed 5 bases, and the junction held 13 bases outside the gene matches. CDR3 residues: CAGKDTGGGTEAFF. The CDR3 region has the DNA TGTGCCGGGAAGGATACAGGGGGAGGTACTGAAGCTTTCTTT.

This clone appeared once. The rearrangement joins TRBV7-2 to TRBJ1-2, with a possible D match to TRBD1 (6 bases). CDR1 and CDR2 from the germline V gene are SGHTA and FQGNSA. Trimming removed 5 bases at V and 8 bases at J, with 18 bases between. The CDR3 length is 14 residues. Here the CDR3 reads CASSLMAGESGYTF. CDR3 nucleotide sequence: TGTGCCAGCAGCCTCATGGCAGGGGAGAGCGGCTACACCTTC.

This clone showed up just a few times. V gene TRBV15 combines with J gene TRBJ1-2, with D hard to call. From germline, CDR1 is LNHNV and CDR2 YYDKDF (reference sequence). Trimming cost V 4 bases and J 8 bases, with 14 bases left between them. The CDR3 consists of 13 residues. This chain's CDR3 is CATSKRSMLGYTF. The CDR3 bases are TGTGCCACCAGCAAGAGATCCATGTTAGGCTACACCTTC.

The gene calls are TRBV2 and TRBJ1-1; D not resolved. The ends were cut back, 10 bases at V and 2 bases at J, with 8 bases in the middle. CDR3 length: 11 amino acids. CDR1 and CDR2 from the germline V gene are SNHLY and FYNNEI. This CDR3 reads CATRTNTEAFF. CDR3 nucleotide sequence: TGTGCCACCCGAACCAACACTGAAGCTTTCTTT.

The chain joins TRBV5-1 to TRBJ1-2, with D possibly TRBD1 on 5 matching bases. The germline gives CDR1 SGHRS, CDR2 YFSETQ. V lost 0 bases and J 5 bases, leaving 14 bases between the germline ends. The CDR3 sequence is 15 residues long. CDR3 amino acids: CASSLGLDTLYGYTF. The CDR3 DNA is TGCGCCAGCAGCTTGGGGCTGGACACTCTTTATGGCTACACCTTC.

The DNA of the CDR3 is TGTGCCAGCAGCAACTCCGGGGGGCTCACAGATACGCAGTATTTT. Protein: CASSNSGGLTDTQYF. J is TRBJ2-3 and V is TRBV7-3; TRBD2 is a possible D gene (7 bases). The CDR3 loop spans 15 amino acids. The V and J ends lost 5 bases and 2 bases respectively, with 14 bases between them. Germline assignment: CDR1 SGHTA and CDR2 FQGTGA.

This clone has more than one count but fewer than ten. The chain links TRBV19 to TRBJ2-5, with D possibly TRBD2 on 6 matching bases. The germline V gene encodes CDR1 LNHDA and CDR2 SQIVND (reference sequence). The CDR3 is 16 amino acids. V was pared by 5 bases and J by 4 bases, with 20 bases between. DNA for the CDR3: TGTGCCAGTAGTCCCCTAGGACCTAGGGGAGGAGAGACCCAGTACTTC. As protein: CASSPLGPRGGETQYF.

V is TRBV30 and J is TRBJ1-5; D may be TRBD1 (5 bases). V lost 2 bases and J lost 0, with 11 bases in between. Germline CDR1 GTSNPN, CDR2 SVGIG (reference sequence). The CDR3 length is 15 residues. The CDR3 spells CAWSSPGLSNQPQHF. The CDR3 DNA sequence: TGTGCCTGGAGTAGTCCGGGGCTTAGCAATCAGCCCCAGCATTTT.

The V call is TRBV6-4, the J call TRBJ2-1; a weak D match, TRBD1 (5 bases). This CDR3 is 13 amino acids long. The V gene lost 2 bases and the J gene lost 9 bases, with 11 bases spanning the gap. The V gene's germline CDR1 is MRHNA and CDR2 SNTAGT. The CDR3 nucleotides are TGTGCCAGCAGTGACAGTGGGCAGGGTGAGCAGTTCTTC. This encodes CASSDSGQGEQFF.

Worth noting for this clone: The sample holds other DNA sequences that translate to the same CDR3. The chain is built from TRBV6-5 and TRBJ2-7, with TRBD1 as a possible D gene (6 bases). This CDR3 contains 12 residues. V shed 4 bases and J shed 4 bases, with 8 bases lying between them. Germline V gene data show CDR1 as MNHEY and CDR2 as SVGAGI. CDR3: CASSSDSYEQYF. CDR3 in DNA: TGTGCCAGCAGTTCGGACAGTTACGAGCAGTACTTC.

The table lists this clone with a count of one. The chain carries TRBV5-6 and TRBJ1-1, with D tentatively TRBD1 (6 bases). Germline V gene lookup returns CDR1 SGHDT and CDR2 YYEEEE. The CDR3 extends over 15 amino acids. Trimming pared 2 bases from V and 0 bases from J, leaving 11 bases between. Here the CDR3 reads CASSLGGALNTEAFF. In DNA form, the CDR3 reads TGTGCCAGCAGCTTAGGGGGGGCTTTGAACACTGAAGCTTTCTTT.

This clone was picked up a small number of times. The chain combines TRBV30 with TRBJ1-2, with TRBD1 matching over 10 bases. Germline CDR1 is GTSNPN and CDR2 is SVGIG (reference sequence). The CDR3 sequence is 16 residues long. V dropped 0 bases and J dropped 4; count of bases not matched to a gene: 8. Written as DNA, the CDR3 is TGTGCCTGGAGTGTGCACGGGACAGGGGCTATCTATGGCTACACCTTC. It is translated as CAWSVHGTGAIYGYTF.

The V gene is TRBV30, the J gene TRBJ1-6; D not certain. Trimming took 7 bases from V and 7 from J, leaving 14 bases between them. The CDR3 covers 13 residues. CDR1 and CDR2 from the germline V gene are GTSNPN and SVGIG (reference sequence). The chain's CDR3 is CAYQGQLNSPLHF. In DNA form, the CDR3 reads TGTGCCTACCAAGGGCAACTAAATTCACCCCTCCACTTT. The complete variable domain, with remaining parts taken from reference TRBV30 and TRBJ1-6, reads SQTIHQWPATLVQPVGSPLSLECTVEGTSNPNLYWYRQAAGRGLQLLFYSVGIGQISSEVPQNLSASRPQDRQFILSSKKLLLSDSGFYLCAYQGQLNSPLHFGNGTRLTVT.

The V call is TRBV9, the J call TRBJ2-7; 9 bases agree with TRBD1. The V gene end was trimmed by 5 bases and the J gene end by 2 bases; junction bases not matched to a gene: 11. The CDR3 has 16 residues. Germline values: CDR1 SGDLS, CDR2 YYNGEE. The CDR3 DNA reads TGTGCCAGCAGTGTGGCGACAGGGGGTGGGCCCTACGAGCAGTACTTC. This codes for CASSVATGGGPYEQYF. The full variable domain, completed using reference TRBV9 and TRBJ2-7, is DSGVTQTPKHLITATGQRVTLRCSPRSGDLSVYWYQQSLDQGLQFLIQYYNGEERAKGNILERFSAQQFPDLHSELNLSSLELGDSALYFCASSVATGGGPYEQYFGPGTRLTVT.

The chain uses TRBV28 and TRBJ1-3; D not certain. V was shortened by 5 bases and J by 9 bases, with 5 bases between the two germline ends. The CDR3 runs 10 residues. Per germline, CDR1 MDHEN and CDR2 SYDVKM. The CDR3 reads CASSRVTIYF. CDR3 sequence (DNA): TGTGCCAGCAGTCGTGTCACCATATATTTT.

This clone was seen just once. The chain couples TRBV6-6 to TRBJ2-1; 8 bases fit TRBD1. Germline V lookup: CDR1 MNHNY, CDR2 SVGAGI (reference sequence). This CDR3 is built from 16 residues. J was trimmed by 7 bases and V by 2 bases; bases with no gene match: 10. CDR3 in amino acids: CASSYIQGGSRNEQFF. CDR3 DNA: TGTGCCAGCAGTTACATACAGGGGGGATCTAGGAATGAGCAGTTCTTC.

This clone was counted between two and nine times. The DNA of the CDR3 is TGCGCCAGCAGCTTACTTGGGGGAGCGGGAGACCACGAGCAGTACTTC. Its protein product is CASSLLGGAGDHEQYF. V is TRBV5-1 and J is TRBJ2-7; TRBD2 agrees at 8 bases. The germline V gene has CDR1 SGHRS and CDR2 YFSETQ. The CDR3 is made up of 16 amino acids. Trimming removed 2 bases from V and 5 bases from J; junction bases left unmatched: 12. Full variable domain (missing parts from reference TRBV5-1 and TRBJ2-7): KAGVTQTPRYLIKTRGQQVTLSCSPISGHRSVSWYQQTPGQGLQFLFEYFSETQRNKGNFPGRFSGRQFSNSRSEMNVSTLELGDSALYLCASSLLGGAGDHEQYFGPGTRLTVT.